These 15 T cell receptor beta chains came from one sample sequenced in a study of T-cell reconstitution after alpha-beta-depleted transplantation in children. The authors prepared the TCRbeta library with unique molecular identifiers. TCRdb passed the PCR reads through MiXCR, listing each CDR3 protein once. The profile shows hundreds of thousands of distinct CDR3 sequences, 10% to 15% of them singletons. Sequencing used PBMCs, obtained from the stem cell graft. The receptors were gathered from a human donor who donated a stem cell graft to a child with Fanconi anemia.

The gene calls are TRBV9 and TRBJ2-2; TRBD1 aligns across 7 bases. The CDR3 loop spans 14 amino acids. The J segment lost 4 bases and the V segment lost 2 bases, leaving 2 bases of the junction unmatched. CDR1 is SGDLS and CDR2 is YYNGEE in the germline V gene. CDR3 sequence (DNA): TGTGCCAGCAGCGTGGGACAGCTCACCGGGGAGCTGTTTTTT. As protein: CASSVGQLTGELFF.

This clonotype has at least ten counts. The rearrangement links TRBV20-1 to TRBJ2-7; 9 nucleotides match TRBD1. Germline lookup yields CDR1 DFQATT and CDR2 SNEGSKA (reference sequence). V shed 1 base, J shed 1 base, and the junction held 5 bases outside the gene matches. This CDR3 has 15 amino acids. The DNA for the CDR3 is TGCAGTGCTAGAGCCCCCGGACAGGGGTCCTACGAGCAGTACTTC. Its translation: CSARAPGQGSYEQYF.

This clonotype was picked up a small number of times. The rearrangement uses TRBV2 and TRBJ2-2; D possibly corresponds to TRBD2 (5 bases). CDR3 length: 14 amino acids. CDR1 and CDR2 (germline): SNHLY, FYNNEI. Trimming cost V 8 bases and J 5 bases, with 15 bases left between them. The CDR3 DNA reads TGTGCCAGCGCCGGTTTTACGGGGACCGGGGAGCTGTTTTTT. This gives the protein CASAGFTGTGELFF. Using reference TRBV2 and TRBJ2-2 for the parts outside the CDR3, the full variable domain is EPEVTQTPSHQVTQMGQEVILRCVPISNHLYFYWYRQILGQKVEFLVSFYNNEISEKSEIFDDQFSVERPDGSNFTLKIRSTKLEDSAMYFCASAGFTGTGELFFGEGSRLTVL.

This sequence joins TRBV11-2 and TRBJ2-7, with D unclear. This CDR3 comprises 12 residues. V dropped 4 bases and J dropped 2 bases, with 6 bases sitting between them. The germline V gene encodes CDR1 SGHAT and CDR2 FQNNGV. Here the CDR3 reads CASSSTTYEQYF. The DNA for the CDR3 is TGTGCCAGCAGCTCCACTACCTACGAGCAGTACTTC.

This clonotype was seen at least ten times. J is TRBJ1-4 and V is TRBV7-6; no firm D call. With 2 bases removed from V and 6 bases from J, the gap between germline ends came to 13 bases. This CDR3 contains 15 residues. CDR1 SGHVS and CDR2 FNYEAQ come from the germline V gene. The CDR3 loop reads CASSLTTRLDEKLFF. In DNA form, the CDR3 reads TGTGCCAGCAGCTTAACTACACGGTTAGATGAAAAACTGTTTTTT. Drawing the rest from reference TRBV7-6 and TRBJ1-4, the complete variable domain is GAGVSQSPRYKVTKRGQDVALRCDPISGHVSLYWYRQALGQGPEFLTYFNYEAQQDKSGLPNDRFSAERPEGSISTLTIQRTEQRDSAMYRCASSLTTRLDEKLFFGSGTQLSVL.

This clonotype has more than one count but fewer than ten. V gene TRBV15 combines with J gene TRBJ1-5, with 8 bases fitting TRBD1. In germline, CDR1 is LNHNV, CDR2 YYDKDF (reference sequence). The CDR3 has 16 amino acids. The J segment lost 2 bases and the V segment lost 3 bases, leaving 6 bases of the junction unmatched. CDR3 sequence: CATSRGDRGGNQPQHF. The CDR3 DNA reads TGTGCCACCAGCAGGGGAGACAGGGGAGGCAATCAGCCCCAGCATTTT.

V and J are TRBV7-6 and TRBJ2-1, with no clear D. Trimming shortened V by 5 bases and J by 8 bases, and 10 bases separated the two germline ends. CDR3 length: 12 residues. Germline-derived CDR1 and CDR2 are SGHVS and FNYEAQ. The CDR3 nucleotides read TGTGCCAGCAGCCGTAGCTTCGATGAGCAGTTCTTC. Translating it yields CASSRSFDEQFF.

This clonotype occurred many times. The CDR3 region is CSARSSRTEQYNEQFF. CDR3 DNA: TGCAGTGCTAGATCTTCCCGGACAGAGCAGTACAATGAGCAGTTCTTC. The rearrangement uses TRBV20-1 and TRBJ2-1, with a weak D call TRBD1 (6 bases). CDR3 size: 16 residues. CDR1 and CDR2 (germline): DFQATT, SNEGSKA (reference sequence). V lost 2 bases and J 4 bases, leaving 18 bases between the germline ends.

This clonotype has just a few counts. This sequence joins TRBV5-5 and TRBJ2-2; possibly TRBD1 or TRBD2 for D (5 bases each). V was cut by 2 bases and J by 6 bases, with 17 bases left in between. The V gene's germline CDR1 is SGHKS and CDR2 YYEKEE (reference sequence). The CDR3 has 16 amino acids. The CDR3 reads CASSLGRRGAPGELFF. The CDR3 DNA reads as TGTGCCAGCAGCTTAGGCCGACGAGGGGCCCCCGGGGAGCTGTTTTTT.

CDR3 residues: CASSQVELSGNTIYF. In DNA form, the CDR3 reads TGTGCCAGCAGCCAAGTCGAACTTTCTGGAAACACCATATATTTT. The chain uses TRBV4-2 and TRBJ1-3; D not certain. Deletions cut 1 base from V and 1 base from J, with 8 bases between. The CDR3 has 15 residues. Per germline, CDR1 LGHNA and CDR2 YNFKEQ.

V is TRBV4-3 and J is TRBJ1-1; D unresolved. Between the trimmed V and J ends, which lost 0 bases and 5 bases, there was a span of 13 bases. This CDR3 contains 15 residues. CDR1 is LGHNA, CDR2 YSLEER, per germline. The CDR3 bases are TGCGCCAGCAGCCAAGAAGGTTGGGGTTCGACTGAAGCTTTCTTT. This encodes CASSQEGWGSTEAFF.

The chain recombines TRBV15 with TRBJ2-1; 8 positions agree with TRBD1. V lost 3 bases to trimming and J lost 6 bases; unmatched junction nucleotides: 1. Germline-derived CDR1 and CDR2 are LNHNV and YYDKDF (reference sequence). CDR3 length: 13 amino acids. The DNA of the CDR3 is TGTGCCACCAGCAGCGACAGGGGCAATGAGCAGTTCTTC. It translates to CATSSDRGNEQFF. Using reference TRBV15 and TRBJ2-1 for the parts outside the CDR3, the full variable domain is DAMVIQNPRYQVTQFGKPVTLSCSQTLNHNVMYWYQQKSSQAPKLLFHYYDKDFNNEADTPDNFQSRRPNTSFCFLDIRSPGLGDTAMYLCATSSDRGNEQFFGPGTRLTVL.

The chain employs TRBV5-1 and TRBJ2-5, with unresolved D. The germline V gene encodes CDR1 SGHRS and CDR2 YFSETQ. The CDR3 covers 12 residues. Trimming shortened V by 4 bases and J by 5 bases, and 9 bases separated the two germline ends. The CDR3 sequence: CASSDNRETQYF. The CDR3 DNA follows: TGCGCCAGCAGCGACAATAGGGAGACCCAGTACTTC.

This clonotype showed up just a few times. The gene calls are TRBV15 and TRBJ1-1; D is possibly TRBD1 (6 bases). The germline V gene encodes CDR1 LNHNV and CDR2 YYDKDF (reference sequence). The CDR3 runs 13 residues. V lost 5 bases and J 4 bases, leaving 11 bases between the germline ends. The CDR3: CATSGDIFTEAFF. The CDR3 coding sequence is TGTGCCACCAGCGGGGACATTTTCACTGAAGCTTTCTTT.

The table lists this clonotype with many counts. The V call is TRBV5-1, the J call TRBJ2-5; no reliable D call. Germline CDR1 is SGHRS and CDR2 is YFSETQ. Trimming removed 0 bases at V and 0 bases at J, with 6 bases between. The CDR3 totals 14 residues. CDR3 loop: CASSLAFDQETQYF. CDR3 DNA: TGCGCCAGCAGCTTGGCCTTTGACCAAGAGACCCAGTACTTC.